This T cell receptor (beta chain) is drawn from a study of shared clonotypes between healthy human individuals. J gave up 3 bases and V 4 bases, and 6 bases lay outside the gene matches. This CDR3 has 14 amino acids. The V gene's germline CDR1 is SGHRS and CDR2 YFSETQ. Remarks on this clone: What it binds is not known.

Profiling relied on immunoSEQ multiplex PCR, and the TCRdb table lists in-frame clones only, not all of them. Counted here are 2 million or so clones, 85% to 95% occurring once; the ten biggest clones make up roughly 0.13%. Whole-study results and caveats: Donor clonotype sharing was expected to depend on sequencing depth. In this cohort, only blood was sampled, and tissue repertoires likely differ.

Specimen: naive CD4+ T cells sorted from blood. Subset: CD45RA+ positively selected. This chain connects TRBV5-1 to TRBJ1-2, with TRBD1 matching over 7 bases. The receptor was derived from a man between 18 and 29 years old in good health. CDR3 coding DNA: TGCGCCAGCAGCGGGGAGGGGGCGTACTATGGCTACACCTTC. Protein sequence: CASSGEGAYYGYTF.